This record looks at one TCR beta chain sequence and its context. Its antigen is undetermined. Read sequence stops 3 residues before the CDR3 end, and the germline J gene provides the missing end. This record comes from a study of Tregs in tolerant kidney transplant recipients. Study-level results: Biological reproducibility was not directly addressed in this study.

Germline trimming cut 3 bases from V and 4 bases from J; bases unmatched to any gene: 5. Germline V gene data show CDR1 as SGHNT and CDR2 as YYREEE (reference sequence). The CDR3 covers 14 residues. The method was immunoSEQ multiplex PCR; TCRdb's version includes in-frame clones alone and lacks a portion of them. Recorded here are approximately 30,000 clones; the top ten clones represent under 2%. Mixed chimerism was transient after nonmyeloablative marrow transplants from related graft donors. Sequences were derived from CD4+ T cells from blood (PBMCs), sampled 24 months after the transplant. V gene TRBV5-4 combines with J gene TRBJ2-5; 8 nucleotides line up with TRBD2. The sequence derives from a human patient who received a combined kidney and bone marrow transplant. Some T cells may be transferred from the graft donor. The covered CDR3 bases are TGTGCCAGCAGCTCGGCGGGACTAGGAGAGACC. Protein: CASSSAGLGET. The CDR3 reads in full as CASSSAGLGETQYF.